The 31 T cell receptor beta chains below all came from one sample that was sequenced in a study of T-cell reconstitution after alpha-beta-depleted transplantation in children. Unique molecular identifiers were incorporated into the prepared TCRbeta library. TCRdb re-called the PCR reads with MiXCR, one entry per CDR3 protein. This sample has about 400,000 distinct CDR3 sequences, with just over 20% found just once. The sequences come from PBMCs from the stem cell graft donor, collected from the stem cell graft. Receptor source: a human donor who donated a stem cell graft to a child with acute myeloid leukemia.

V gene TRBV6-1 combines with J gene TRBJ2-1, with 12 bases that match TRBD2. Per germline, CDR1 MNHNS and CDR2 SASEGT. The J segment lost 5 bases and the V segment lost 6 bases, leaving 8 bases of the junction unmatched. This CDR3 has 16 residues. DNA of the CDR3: TGTGCCAGCAGGCCCACTCTAGCGGGGGGGCACAATGAGCAGTTCTTC. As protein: CASRPTLAGGHNEQFF.

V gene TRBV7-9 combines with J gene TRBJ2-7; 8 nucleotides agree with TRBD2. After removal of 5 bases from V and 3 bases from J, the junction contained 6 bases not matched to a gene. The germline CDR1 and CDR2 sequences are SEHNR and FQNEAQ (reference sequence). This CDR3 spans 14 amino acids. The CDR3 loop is CASSAPLAVYEQYF. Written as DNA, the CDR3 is TGTGCCAGCAGCGCACCACTAGCGGTCTACGAGCAGTACTTC.

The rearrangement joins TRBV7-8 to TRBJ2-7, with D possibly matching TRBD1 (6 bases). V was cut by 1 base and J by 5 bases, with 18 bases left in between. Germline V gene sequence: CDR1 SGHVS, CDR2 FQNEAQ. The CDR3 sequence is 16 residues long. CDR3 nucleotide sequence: TGTGCCAGCAGCTTAGATATAACAGGGTCTTTGGACGAGCAGTACTTC. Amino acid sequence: CASSLDITGSLDEQYF.

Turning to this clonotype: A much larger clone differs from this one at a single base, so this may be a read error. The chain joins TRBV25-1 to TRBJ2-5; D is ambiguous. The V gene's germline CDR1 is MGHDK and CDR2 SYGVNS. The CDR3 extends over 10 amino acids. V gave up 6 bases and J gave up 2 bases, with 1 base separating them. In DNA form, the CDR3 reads TGTGCCAGCAGGCAAGAGACCCAGTACTTC. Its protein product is CASRQETQYF.

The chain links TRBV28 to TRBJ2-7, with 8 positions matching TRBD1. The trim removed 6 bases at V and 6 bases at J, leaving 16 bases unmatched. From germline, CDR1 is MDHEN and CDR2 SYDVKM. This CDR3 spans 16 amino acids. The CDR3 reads CASSDGQGRASAEQYF. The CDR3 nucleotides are TGTGCCAGCAGCGATGGACAGGGAAGGGCTTCCGCCGAGCAGTACTTC.

This chain's CDR3 is CSVVKRFQLDEQFF. CDR3 sequence (DNA): TGCAGCGTTGTCAAGCGTTTTCAGCTAGATGAGCAGTTCTTC. The gene calls are TRBV29-1 and TRBJ2-1; D is unresolved. This CDR3 has 14 residues. CDR1 is SQVTM, CDR2 ANQGSEA, per germline. The V end was cut by 4 bases, the J end by 8 bases, with 18 bases between.

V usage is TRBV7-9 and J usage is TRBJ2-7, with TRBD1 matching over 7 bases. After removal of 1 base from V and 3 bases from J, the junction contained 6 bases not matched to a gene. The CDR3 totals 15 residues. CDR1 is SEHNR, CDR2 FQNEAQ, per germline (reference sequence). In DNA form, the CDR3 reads TGTGCCAGCAGCTTAGGGCAGGGGGTGAACTACGAGCAGTACTTC. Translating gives CASSLGQGVNYEQYF.

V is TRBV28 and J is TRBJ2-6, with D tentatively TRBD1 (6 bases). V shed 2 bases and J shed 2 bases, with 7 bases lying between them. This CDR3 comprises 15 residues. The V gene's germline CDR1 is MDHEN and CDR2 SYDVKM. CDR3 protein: CASSLPGAGANVLTF. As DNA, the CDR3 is TGTGCCAGCAGTTTACCAGGGGCTGGGGCCAACGTCCTGACTTTC.

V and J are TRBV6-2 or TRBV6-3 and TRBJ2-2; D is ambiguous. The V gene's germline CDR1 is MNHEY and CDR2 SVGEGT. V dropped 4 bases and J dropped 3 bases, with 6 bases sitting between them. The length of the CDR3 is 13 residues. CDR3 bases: TGTGCCAGCAGTTGGTCTCACACCGGGGAGCTGTTTTTT. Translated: CASSWSHTGELFF.

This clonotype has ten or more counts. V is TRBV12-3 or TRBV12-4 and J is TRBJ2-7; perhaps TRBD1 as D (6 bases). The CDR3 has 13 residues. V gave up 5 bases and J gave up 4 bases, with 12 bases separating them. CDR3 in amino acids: CASSPGQPYEQYF. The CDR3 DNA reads TGTGCCAGCAGTCCCGGACAGCCTTACGAGCAGTACTTC.

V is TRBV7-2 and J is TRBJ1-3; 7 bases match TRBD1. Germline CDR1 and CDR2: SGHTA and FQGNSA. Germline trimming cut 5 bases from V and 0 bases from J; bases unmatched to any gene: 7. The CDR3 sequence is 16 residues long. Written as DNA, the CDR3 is TGTGCCAGCAGCGTCGTAGGGGGCAGCTCTGGAAACACCATATATTTT. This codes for CASSVVGGSSGNTIYF.

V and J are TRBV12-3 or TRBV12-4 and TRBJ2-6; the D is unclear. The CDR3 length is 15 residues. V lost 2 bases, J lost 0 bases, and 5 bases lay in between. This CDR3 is CASSLLVSGANVLTF. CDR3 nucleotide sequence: TGTGCCAGCAGTTTATTGGTCTCTGGGGCCAACGTCCTGACTTTC.

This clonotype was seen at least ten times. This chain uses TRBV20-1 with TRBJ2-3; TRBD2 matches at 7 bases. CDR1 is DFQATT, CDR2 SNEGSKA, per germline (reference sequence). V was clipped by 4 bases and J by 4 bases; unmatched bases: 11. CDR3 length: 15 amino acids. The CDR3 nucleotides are TGCAGTGCTACCCCCTCGGGTCGGGAGGCAGATACGCAGTATTTT. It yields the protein CSATPSGREADTQYF.

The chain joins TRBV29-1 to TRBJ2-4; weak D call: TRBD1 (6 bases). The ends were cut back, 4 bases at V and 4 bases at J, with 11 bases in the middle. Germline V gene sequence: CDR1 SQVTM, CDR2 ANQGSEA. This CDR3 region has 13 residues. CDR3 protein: CSVAGTTKNIQYF. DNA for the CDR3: TGCAGCGTTGCCGGGACAACAAAAAACATTCAGTACTTC.

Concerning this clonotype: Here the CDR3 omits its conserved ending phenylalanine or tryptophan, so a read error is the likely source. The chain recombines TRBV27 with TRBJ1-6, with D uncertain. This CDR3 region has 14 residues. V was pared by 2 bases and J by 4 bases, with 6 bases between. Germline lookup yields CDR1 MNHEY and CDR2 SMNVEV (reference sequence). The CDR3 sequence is CASSLVPYNSPLHL. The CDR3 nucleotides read TGTGCCAGCAGTTTAGTTCCGTATAATTCACCCCTCCACCTT.

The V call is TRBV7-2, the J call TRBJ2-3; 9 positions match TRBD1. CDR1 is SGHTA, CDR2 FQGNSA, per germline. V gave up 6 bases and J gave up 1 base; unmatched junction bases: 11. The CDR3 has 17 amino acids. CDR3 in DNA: TGTGCCAGCAGTTCTGCAAACAGGGGGCCCGGCACAGATACGCAGTATTTT. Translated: CASSSANRGPGTDTQYF.

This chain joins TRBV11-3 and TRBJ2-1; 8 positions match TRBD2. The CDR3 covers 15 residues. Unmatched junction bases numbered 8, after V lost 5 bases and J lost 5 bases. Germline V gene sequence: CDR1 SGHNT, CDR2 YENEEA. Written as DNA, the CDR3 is TGTGCCAGCAGCCCAGCCGGACTAGCAGACAATGAGCAGTTCTTC. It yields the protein CASSPAGLADNEQFF.

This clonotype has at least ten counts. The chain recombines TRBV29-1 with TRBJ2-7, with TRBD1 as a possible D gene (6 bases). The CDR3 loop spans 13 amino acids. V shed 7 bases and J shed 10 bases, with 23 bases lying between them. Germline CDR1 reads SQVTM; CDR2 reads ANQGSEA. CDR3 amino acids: CSGATQGRKFQYF. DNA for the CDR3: TGCAGCGGTGCCACACAGGGTCGGAAGTTCCAGTACTTC.

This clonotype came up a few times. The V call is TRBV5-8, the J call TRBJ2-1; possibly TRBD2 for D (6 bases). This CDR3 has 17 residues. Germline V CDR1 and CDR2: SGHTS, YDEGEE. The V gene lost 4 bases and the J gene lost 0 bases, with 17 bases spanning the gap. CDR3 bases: TGTGCCAGCAGCCACCCAGGGACTCGGAGCTCCTACAATGAGCAGTTCTTC. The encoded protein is CASSHPGTRSSYNEQFF.

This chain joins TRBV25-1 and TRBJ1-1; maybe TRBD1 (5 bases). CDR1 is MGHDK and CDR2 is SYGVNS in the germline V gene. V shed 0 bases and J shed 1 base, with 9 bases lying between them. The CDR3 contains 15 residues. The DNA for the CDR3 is TGTGCCAGCAGTGAATACAGCGACAGGAACACTGAAGCTTTCTTT. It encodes CASSEYSDRNTEAFF.

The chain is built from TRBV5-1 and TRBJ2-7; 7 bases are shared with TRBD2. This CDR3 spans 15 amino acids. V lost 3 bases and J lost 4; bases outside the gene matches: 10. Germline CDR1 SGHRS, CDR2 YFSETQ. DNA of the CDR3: TGCGCCAGCAGCTCGACCGGGACTATGTCGTACGAGCAGTACTTC. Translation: CASSSTGTMSYEQYF.

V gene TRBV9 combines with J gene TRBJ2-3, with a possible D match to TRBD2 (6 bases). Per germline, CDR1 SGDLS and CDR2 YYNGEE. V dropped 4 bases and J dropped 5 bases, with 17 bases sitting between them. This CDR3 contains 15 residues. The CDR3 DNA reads TGTGCCAGCAGCCGCCGACTAGTGGGTGAAGATACGCAGTATTTT. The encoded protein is CASSRRLVGEDTQYF.

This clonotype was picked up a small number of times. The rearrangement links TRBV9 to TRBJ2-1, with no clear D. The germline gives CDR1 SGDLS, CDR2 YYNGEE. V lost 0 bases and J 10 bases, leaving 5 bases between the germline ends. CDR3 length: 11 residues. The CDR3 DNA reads TGTGCCAGCAGCGTAGAAAAGGAGCAGTTCTTC. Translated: CASSVEKEQFF.

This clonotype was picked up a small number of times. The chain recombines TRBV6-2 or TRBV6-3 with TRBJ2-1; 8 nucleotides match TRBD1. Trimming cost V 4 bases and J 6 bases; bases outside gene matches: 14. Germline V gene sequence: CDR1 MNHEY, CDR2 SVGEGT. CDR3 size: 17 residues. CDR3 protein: CASSSPRQGITGNEQFF. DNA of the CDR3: TGTGCCAGCAGTTCCCCACGACAGGGGATAACGGGCAATGAGCAGTTCTTC.

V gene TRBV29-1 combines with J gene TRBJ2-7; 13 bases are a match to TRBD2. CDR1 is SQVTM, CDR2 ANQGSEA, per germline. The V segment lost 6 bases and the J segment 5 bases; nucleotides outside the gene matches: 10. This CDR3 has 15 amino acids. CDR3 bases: TGCAGCGTCGAATTCAGACTAGCGGGAGGTCACGAGCAGTACTTC. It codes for CSVEFRLAGGHEQYF.

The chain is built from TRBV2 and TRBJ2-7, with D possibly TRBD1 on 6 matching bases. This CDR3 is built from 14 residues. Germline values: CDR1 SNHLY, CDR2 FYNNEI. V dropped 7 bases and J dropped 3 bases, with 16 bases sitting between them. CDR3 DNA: TGTGCCAGCACCCGCACTACAGGGATCTACGAGCAGTACTTC. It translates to CASTRTTGIYEQYF.

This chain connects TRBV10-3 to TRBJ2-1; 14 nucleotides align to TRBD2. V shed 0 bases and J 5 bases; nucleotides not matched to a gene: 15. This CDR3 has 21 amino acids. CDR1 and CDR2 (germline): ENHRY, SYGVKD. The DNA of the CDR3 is TGTGCCATCAGTGAGTCCGGGACTAGCGGGAGAAGGGGTTGGTCTGACAATGAGCAGTTCTTC. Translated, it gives CAISESGTSGRRGWSDNEQFF.

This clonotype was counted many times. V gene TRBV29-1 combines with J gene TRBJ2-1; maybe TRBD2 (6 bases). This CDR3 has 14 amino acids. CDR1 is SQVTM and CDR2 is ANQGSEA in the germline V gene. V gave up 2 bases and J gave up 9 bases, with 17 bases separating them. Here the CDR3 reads CSVESGRITGEQFF. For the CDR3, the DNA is TGCAGCGTTGAATCGGGGAGGATTACGGGTGAGCAGTTCTTC.

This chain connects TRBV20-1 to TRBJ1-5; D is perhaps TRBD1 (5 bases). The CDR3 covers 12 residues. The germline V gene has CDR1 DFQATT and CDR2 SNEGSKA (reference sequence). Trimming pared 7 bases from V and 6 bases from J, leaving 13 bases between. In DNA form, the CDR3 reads TGCAGTGGCAGGGCCAATTTTCAGCCCCAGCATTTT. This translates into CSGRANFQPQHF.

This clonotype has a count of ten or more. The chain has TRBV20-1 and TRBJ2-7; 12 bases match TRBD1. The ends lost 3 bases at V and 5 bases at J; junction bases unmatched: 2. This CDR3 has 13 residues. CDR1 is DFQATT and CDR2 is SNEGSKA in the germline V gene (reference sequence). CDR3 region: CSARGTGGDEQYF. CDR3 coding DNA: TGCAGTGCTAGGGGGACAGGGGGCGACGAGCAGTACTTC.

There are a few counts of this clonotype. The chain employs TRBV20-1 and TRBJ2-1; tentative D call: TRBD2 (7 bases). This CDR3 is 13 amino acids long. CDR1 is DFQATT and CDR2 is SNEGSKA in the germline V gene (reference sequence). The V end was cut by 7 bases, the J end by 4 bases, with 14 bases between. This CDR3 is CSVPGGPYNEQFF. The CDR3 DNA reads TGCAGTGTCCCGGGGGGCCCGTACAATGAGCAGTTCTTC.